These 17 T cell receptor beta chains originate from one sample sequenced in a study of blood T cell repertoires in COVID-19. Repertoires were generated with immunoSEQ multiplex PCR, while TCRdb's copy carries only in-frame clones and drops some. The sample carries approximately 59,000 clones, around four fifths recorded once. Material for sequencing was peripheral blood. The receptors derive from a woman of 80 years or more with acute or convalescent COVID-19.

V gene TRBV6-5 combines with J gene TRBJ1-4; no firm D call. Trimming stripped 7 bases from V and 3 bases from J, with 9 bases between. The germline V gene encodes CDR1 MNHEY and CDR2 SVGAGI. This CDR3 comprises 13 residues. The CDR3 region is CASMQASNEKLFF. CDR3 coding DNA: TGTGCCAGCATGCAGGCCTCTAATGAAAAACTGTTTTTT.

This clone was seen once. The chain couples TRBV6-5 to TRBJ1-2, with D perhaps TRBD1 (6 bases). The length of the CDR3 is 15 residues. The germline V gene has CDR1 MNHEY and CDR2 SVGAGI. The V end lost 7 bases, the J end lost 8 bases, and 23 bases lay between the germline ends. The CDR3 bases are TGTGCCAGCACCCCGATGGGGCAGGGGAGGGTGGGCTACACCTTC. Amino acid sequence: CASTPMGQGRVGYTF.

This clone came up once. The CDR3 bases are TGTGCCAGCAGGTCCGGGACAGGGCAGTTCACCGGGGAGCTGTTTTTT. Translated, it gives CASRSGTGQFTGELFF. V and J are TRBV27 and TRBJ2-2; 9 bases line up with TRBD1. The V gene end was trimmed by 6 bases and the J gene end by 4 bases; junction bases not matched to a gene: 9. The CDR3 spans 16 residues. Germline V gene sequence: CDR1 MNHEY, CDR2 SMNVEV (reference sequence).

This chain joins TRBV29-1 and TRBJ1-1; D not resolved. V lost 5 bases and J lost 8, with 9 bases in between. The CDR3 has 10 residues. Looked up from germline, CDR1 is SQVTM and CDR2 is ANQGSEA. The CDR3 protein is CSVRVPEAFF. In DNA form, the CDR3 reads TGCAGCGTTCGGGTCCCCGAAGCTTTCTTT.

This sequence joins TRBV19 and TRBJ1-4, with 8 bases matching TRBD1. The CDR3 is 15 amino acids. The trim removed 5 bases at V and 2 bases at J, leaving 4 bases unmatched. Germline-derived CDR1 and CDR2 are LNHDA and SQIVND (reference sequence). The CDR3 coding sequence is TGTGCCAGTAGTCAGGGGGCAGGGACTAATGAAAAACTGTTTTTT. Protein: CASSQGAGTNEKLFF.

The CDR3 coding sequence is TGTGCCATCAGTGAGGGCTGCGGGCCACGCGCGCAGTATTTT. Its translation: CAISEGCGPRAQYF. The J gene is TRBJ2-3, the V gene TRBV10-3; perhaps TRBD2 as D (5 bases). The germline V and J ends were trimmed by 2 bases and 10 bases, with 16 bases remaining between them. Germline V gene data show CDR1 as ENHRY and CDR2 as SYGVKD. There are 14 residues in the CDR3.

For the CDR3, the DNA is TGTGCCAGCAGCTTAATCGGGGGGTCGGCAGGGAGGATAGATGAGCAGTTCTTC. Translated, it gives CASSLIGGSAGRIDEQFF. The chain employs TRBV7-3 and TRBJ2-1; 7 positions agree with TRBD2. There are 18 residues in the CDR3. The junction had 17 bases not matched to a gene; V was cut back by 1 base and J by 8 bases. Germline assignment: CDR1 SGHTA and CDR2 FQGTGA.

The chain has TRBV28 and TRBJ1-4; 9 positions agree with TRBD1. Losses at the gene ends were 10 bases for V and 8 bases for J; bases not matched to a gene: 11. In germline, CDR1 is MDHEN, CDR2 SYDVKM. This CDR3 comprises 14 residues. CDR3 coding DNA: TGTGCCATCCATCCCGGACAGGGGAAAGAAAAACTGTTTTTT. Protein product: CAIHPGQGKEKLFF.

This chain links TRBV7-8 with TRBJ2-7, with TRBD2 as a possible D gene (5 bases). Germline CDR1 SGHVS, CDR2 FQNEAQ. The V end lost 0 bases, the J end lost 2 bases, and 11 bases lay between the germline ends. The CDR3 has 15 residues. The CDR3 region is CASSLAGWGAYEQYF. DNA for the CDR3: TGTGCCAGCAGCTTAGCAGGTTGGGGAGCCTACGAGCAGTACTTC.

The chain couples TRBV11-2 to TRBJ1-1; tentative D call: TRBD1 (5 bases). Trimming left V 5 bases short and J 4 bases short, with 14 bases between. Germline CDR1 is SGHAT and CDR2 is FQNNGV. This CDR3 region has 14 residues. The CDR3 region is CASSRQTMSTEAFF. CDR3 coding DNA: TGTGCCAGCAGCCGACAGACCATGAGCACTGAAGCTTTCTTT.

The J gene is TRBJ2-4, the V gene TRBV3-1 (or the pseudogene TRBV3-2); D may be TRBD2 (7 bases). Trimming stripped 4 bases from V and 0 bases from J, with 16 bases between. CDR3 length: 17 residues. The germline gives CDR1 LGHDT, CDR2 YNNKEL (reference sequence). CDR3 loop: CASSLLGGAIAKNIQYF. The CDR3, as DNA: TGTGCCAGCAGCCTATTAGGGGGGGCCATAGCCAAAAACATTCAGTACTTC.

V gene TRBV5-1 combines with J gene TRBJ1-2; tentative D call: TRBD1 (6 bases). The CDR3 consists of 14 residues. Germline lookup yields CDR1 SGHRS and CDR2 YFSETQ. Trimming removed 5 bases from V and 3 bases from J, with 14 bases in between. The CDR3: CASSMGGPDYGYTF. CDR3 DNA sequence: TGCGCCAGCAGTATGGGGGGGCCCGACTATGGCTACACCTTC.

This clone was found once. The V call is TRBV4-1, the J call TRBJ1-1, with D possibly TRBD1 on 6 matching bases. The germline V gene encodes CDR1 MGHRA and CDR2 YSYEKL. CDR3 length: 15 amino acids. The germline V and J ends were trimmed by 0 bases and 5 bases, with 13 bases remaining between them. CDR3 loop: CASSQEGARWTEAFF. The CDR3 DNA follows: TGCGCCAGCAGCCAAGAGGGGGCTAGATGGACTGAAGCTTTCTTT.

V is TRBV10-3 and J is TRBJ1-1, with 7 bases matching TRBD1. CDR3 length: 14 amino acids. The germline gives CDR1 ENHRY, CDR2 SYGVKD. Losses at the gene ends were 6 bases for V and 5 bases for J; bases not matched to a gene: 9. The CDR3 protein is CAIRPTGTVTEAFF. In DNA form, the CDR3 reads TGTGCCATCAGACCAACCGGGACAGTGACTGAAGCTTTCTTT.

This clone was seen only once. V is TRBV7-2 and J is TRBJ2-7; tentative D call: TRBD1 (6 bases). The CDR3 loop spans 14 amino acids. V was shortened by 1 base and J by 6 bases, with 13 bases between the two germline ends. Germline values: CDR1 SGHTA, CDR2 FQGNSA. For the CDR3, the DNA is TGTGCCAGCAGCTTAGAAGTGGGGGCGGGCGAGCAGTACTTC. It is translated as CASSLEVGAGEQYF.

This chain links TRBV6-5 with TRBJ2-1, with 9 bases aligning to TRBD2. Looked up from germline, CDR1 is MNHEY and CDR2 is SVGAGI. This CDR3 spans 12 amino acids. V lost 5 bases to trimming and J lost 10 bases; unmatched junction nucleotides: 3. CDR3 DNA sequence: TGTGCCAGCAGTCCCAGCGGGAGGGAGCAGTTCTTC. Translating it yields CASSPSGREQFF.

The rearrangement joins TRBV6-5 to TRBJ1-4; D unresolved. The V gene's germline CDR1 is MNHEY and CDR2 SVGAGI. The CDR3 has 11 residues. Trimming removed 2 bases at V and 7 bases at J, with 2 bases between. The CDR3 loop is CASSYREKLFF. The CDR3 DNA sequence: TGTGCCAGCAGTTACCGTGAAAAACTGTTTTTT.